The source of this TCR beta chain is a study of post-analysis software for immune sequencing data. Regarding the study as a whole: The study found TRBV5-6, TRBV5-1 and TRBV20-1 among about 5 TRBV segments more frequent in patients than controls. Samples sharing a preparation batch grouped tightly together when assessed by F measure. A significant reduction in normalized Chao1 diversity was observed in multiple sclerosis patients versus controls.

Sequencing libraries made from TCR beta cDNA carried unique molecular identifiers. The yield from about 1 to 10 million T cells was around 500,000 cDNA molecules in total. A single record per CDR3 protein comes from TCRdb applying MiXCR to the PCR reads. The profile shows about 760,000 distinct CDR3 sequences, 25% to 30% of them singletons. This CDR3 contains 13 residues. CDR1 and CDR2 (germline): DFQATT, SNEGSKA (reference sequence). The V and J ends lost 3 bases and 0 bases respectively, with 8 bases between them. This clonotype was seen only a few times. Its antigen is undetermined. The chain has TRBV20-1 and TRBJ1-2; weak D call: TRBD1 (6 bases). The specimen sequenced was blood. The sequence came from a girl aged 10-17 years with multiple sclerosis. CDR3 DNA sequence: TGCAGTGCTAGCCGGACAGCTAACTATGGCTACACCTTC. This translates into CSASRTANYGYTF.